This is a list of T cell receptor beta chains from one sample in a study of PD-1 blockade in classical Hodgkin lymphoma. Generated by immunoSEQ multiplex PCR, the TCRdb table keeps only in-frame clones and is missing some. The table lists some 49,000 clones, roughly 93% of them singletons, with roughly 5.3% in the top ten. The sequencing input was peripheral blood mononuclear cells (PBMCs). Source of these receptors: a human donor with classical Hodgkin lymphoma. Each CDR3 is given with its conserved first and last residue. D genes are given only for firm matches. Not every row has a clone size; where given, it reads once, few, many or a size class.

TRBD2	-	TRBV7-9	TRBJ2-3	TGTGCCAGCAGCTTACTAGCGGCCACGGGAGATACGCAGTATTTT	CASSLLAATGDTQYF
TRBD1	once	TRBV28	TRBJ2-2	TGTGCCAGCAGTTCGACAGGGACCGGGGAGCTGTTTTTT	CASSSTGTGELFF
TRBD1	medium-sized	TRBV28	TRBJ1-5	TGTGCCAGCAGTCAAGGACAGGGCAATCAGCCCCAGCATTTT	CASSQGQGNQPQHF
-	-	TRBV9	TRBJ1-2	TGTGCCAGCAGCACGGACATGGAGGGCTACACCTTC	CASSTDMEGYTF
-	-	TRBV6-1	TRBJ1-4	TGTGCCAGCAGTGAAAGCCACTCGGTAGGAAAACTGTTTTTT	CASSESHSVGKLFF
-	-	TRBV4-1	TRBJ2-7	TGCGCCAGCAGCCAACGAGCCGGGGCGGGGATCTCCTACGAGCAGTACTTC	CASSQRAGAGISYEQYF
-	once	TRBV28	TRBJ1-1	TGTGCCAGCAGTCCTACAGGGAACACTGAAGCTTTCTTT	CASSPTGNTEAFF
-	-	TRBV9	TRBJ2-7	TGTGCCAGCAGCGTAGGGACGGACGAGCAGTACTTC	CASSVGTDEQYF
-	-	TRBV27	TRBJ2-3	TGTGCCAGCAGCTCCGATCCCCCATATGCAGATACGCAGTATTTT	CASSSDPPYADTQYF
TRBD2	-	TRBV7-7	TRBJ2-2	TGTGCCAGCAGCTCCGGACTAGCGGGGAACACCGGGGAGCTGTTTTTT	CASSSGLAGNTGELFF
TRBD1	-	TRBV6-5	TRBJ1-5	TGTGCCAGCAGATCGACAGGGTGGGGCAATCAGCCCCAGCATTTT	CASRSTGWGNQPQHF
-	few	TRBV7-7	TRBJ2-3	TGTGCCAGCAGTATAGCGAACACAGATACGCAGTATTTT	CASSIANTDTQYF
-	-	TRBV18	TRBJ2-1	TGTGCCAGCTCACCCGAAGGGGAGCAGTTCTTC	CASSPEGEQFF
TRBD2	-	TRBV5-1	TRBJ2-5	TGCGCCAGCAGCCCCAGCGGACTAGCGGGAGGGGGGACCCAGTACTTC	CASSPSGLAGGGTQYF
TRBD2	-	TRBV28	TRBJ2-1	TGTGCCAGCAGCCCATCTAGCTGGGGGAGGGTTAATGAGCAGTTCTTC	CASSPSSWGRVNEQFF
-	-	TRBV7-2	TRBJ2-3	TGTGCCAGCAGCTTCTTCGGGCATAGCACAGATACGCAGTATTTT	CASSFFGHSTDTQYF
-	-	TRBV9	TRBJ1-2	TGTGCCAGCAGCGTAGGATATGGGCAGGATGGCTACACCTTC	CASSVGYGQDGYTF
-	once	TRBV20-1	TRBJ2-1	TGCAGCACCCTCATCGGCAATGAGCAGTTCTTC	CSTLIGNEQFF
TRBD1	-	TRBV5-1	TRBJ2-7	TGCGCCAGCAGCTCCGGGACAGGTCTCTACGAGCAGTACTTC	CASSSGTGLYEQYF
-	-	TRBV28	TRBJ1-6	TGTGCCAGCAGTCCGGACAGCCTTCATAATTCACCCCTCCACTTT	CASSPDSLHNSPLHF
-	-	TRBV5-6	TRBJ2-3	TGTGCCAGCAGCTTGGTCCCGGGAGATACGCAGTATTTT	CASSLVPGDTQYF
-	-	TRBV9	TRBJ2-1	TGTGCCAGCAGCCCCGAGGGCTCCTCCTACAATGAGCAGTTCTTC	CASSPEGSSYNEQFF
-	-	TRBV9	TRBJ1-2	TGTGCCAGCAGCGTAACAGGTGGCTACACCTTC	CASSVTGGYTF
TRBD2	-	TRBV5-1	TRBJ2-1	TGCGCCAGCAGCGGGGGGACTAGCGGGGCCTACAATGAGCAGTTCTTC	CASSGGTSGAYNEQFF
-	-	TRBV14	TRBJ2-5	TGTGCCAGCAGCCAGATCCTTTGGGGTGGGACCCAGTACTTC	CASSQILWGGTQYF
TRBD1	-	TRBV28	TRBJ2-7	TGTGCCAGCAGTCCCCCGGGACAGGGCAAATACGAGCAGTACTTC	CASSPPGQGKYEQYF
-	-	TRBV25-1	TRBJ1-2	TGTGCCAGCAGTGTCTACACCTTC	CASSVYTF
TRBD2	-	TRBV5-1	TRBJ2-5	TGCGCCAGCAGCTTGGCGACTAGCGGTCAAGAGACCCAGTACTTC	CASSLATSGQETQYF
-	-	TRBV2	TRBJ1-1	TGTGCCAGCAGGAGGCGTGAGAACACTGAAGCTTTCTTT	CASRRRENTEAFF
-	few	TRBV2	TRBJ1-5	TGTGCCAGCAGTGCGGCCACTAGCAATCAGCCCCAGCATTTT	CASSAATSNQPQHF
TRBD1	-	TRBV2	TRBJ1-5	TGTGCCAGCAGTTCCTTCCCCCCGTCAGGGGGTCGAAATCAGCCCCAGCATTTT	CASSSFPPSGGRNQPQHF
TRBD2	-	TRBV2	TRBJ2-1	TGTGCCAGCAGGAAACGCACGGGCCCGGGACTAGGGGGATTCTTC	CASRKRTGPGLGGFF
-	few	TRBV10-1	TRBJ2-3	TGCGCCAGCAGTGAGGGGAGAACAGACACAGATACGCAGTATTTT	CASSEGRTDTDTQYF
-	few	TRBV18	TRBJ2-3	TGTGCCAGCTCACCAAGCACAGATACGCAGTATTTT	CASSPSTDTQYF
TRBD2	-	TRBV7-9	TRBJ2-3	TGTGCCAGCAGCTTACCCCTGATAAGCGGGGAGAGGACAGATACGCAGTATTTT	CASSLPLISGERTDTQYF
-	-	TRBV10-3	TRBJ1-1	TGTGCCATCAGTGCGGCGAATATGAACACTGAAGCTTTCTTT	CAISAANMNTEAFF
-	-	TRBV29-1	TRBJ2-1	TGCAGCGGGACGCCATACAATGAGCAGTTCTTC	CSGTPYNEQFF
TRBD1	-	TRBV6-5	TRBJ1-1	TGTGCCAGCAGCCAAATTGGGACAGGGGGGACTGAAGCTTTCTTT	CASSQIGTGGTEAFF
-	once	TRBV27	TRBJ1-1	TGTGCCAGCAGCCGACGTCGGGTAGCCCGGCCAAACACTGAAGCTTTCTTT	CASSRRRVARPNTEAFF
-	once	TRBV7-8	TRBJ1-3	TGTGCCAGCAGCTTAGAGGGGTACTCTGGAAACACCATATATTTT	CASSLEGYSGNTIYF
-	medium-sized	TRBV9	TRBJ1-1	TGTGCCAGCAGTGTAGCAGGGTTGAACACTGAAGCTTTCTTT	CASSVAGLNTEAFF
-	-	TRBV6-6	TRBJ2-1	TGTGCCAGCACGGGGCAGGGGGGGCGTGAGCAGTTCTTC	CASTGQGGREQFF
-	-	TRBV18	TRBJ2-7	TGTGCCAGCTCGGGAGGGGGAAAGAGCTCCTACGAGCAGTACTTC	CASSGGGKSSYEQYF
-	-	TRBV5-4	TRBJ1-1	TGTGCCAGCAGCCTGGAGGAGAACACTGAAGCTTTCTTT	CASSLEENTEAFF
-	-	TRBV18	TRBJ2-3	TGTGCCAGCTCCCAGGTGGGTCGGGCAGATACGCAGTATTTT	CASSQVGRADTQYF